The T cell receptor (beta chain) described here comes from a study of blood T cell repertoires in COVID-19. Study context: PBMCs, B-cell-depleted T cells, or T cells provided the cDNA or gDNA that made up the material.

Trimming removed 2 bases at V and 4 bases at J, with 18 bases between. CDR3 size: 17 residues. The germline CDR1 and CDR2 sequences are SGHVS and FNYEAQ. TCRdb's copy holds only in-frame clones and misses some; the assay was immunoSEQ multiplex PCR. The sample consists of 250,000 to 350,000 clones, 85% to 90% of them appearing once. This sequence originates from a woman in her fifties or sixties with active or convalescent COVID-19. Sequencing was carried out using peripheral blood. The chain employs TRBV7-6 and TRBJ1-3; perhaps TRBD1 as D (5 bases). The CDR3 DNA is TGTGCCAGCAGCTTACAGCCCACCGGGGGGAAGGGAAACACCATATATTTT. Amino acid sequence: CASSLQPTGGKGNTIYF.